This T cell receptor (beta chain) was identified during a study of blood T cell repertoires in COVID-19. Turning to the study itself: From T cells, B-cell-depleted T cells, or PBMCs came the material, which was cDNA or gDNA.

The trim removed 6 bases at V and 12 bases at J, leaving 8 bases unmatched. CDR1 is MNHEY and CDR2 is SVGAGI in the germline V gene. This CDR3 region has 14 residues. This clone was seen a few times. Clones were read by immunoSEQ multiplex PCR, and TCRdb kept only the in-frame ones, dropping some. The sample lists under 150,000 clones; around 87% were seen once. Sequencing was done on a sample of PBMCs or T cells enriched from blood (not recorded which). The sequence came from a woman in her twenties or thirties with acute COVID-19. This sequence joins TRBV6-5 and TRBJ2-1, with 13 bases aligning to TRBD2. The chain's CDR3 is CASRDWTSGSTQFF. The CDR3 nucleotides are TGTGCCAGCAGGGACTGGACTAGCGGGAGTACGCAGTTCTTC.